Listed below are T cell receptor beta chains from one sample, sequenced in a study of blood T cell repertoires in COVID-19. Assay: immunoSEQ multiplex PCR; the TCRdb copy retains only in-frame clones and omits some. The sample includes about 270,000 clones, 75% to 90% of them seen just once. Source material: peripheral blood. All receptors come from a human donor in a cohort sampled during active COVID-19. Each CDR3 is given with its conserved first and last residue. D genes are given only for firm matches. The size of a clone is reported for some rows only, either as once, few or many, or as a class for expanded clones.

CDR3 DNA	CDR3 protein	D gene	V gene	J gene	clone size
TGTGCCAGCAGCTCCGGACAGGGTTATGGCTACACCTTC	CASSSGQGYGYTF	TRBD1	TRBV5-5	TRBJ1-2	NA
TGTGCTAGTGCCACCGACGGGATCTATGGCTACACCTTC	CASATDGIYGYTF	NA	TRBV12-5	TRBJ1-2	NA
TGTGCCAGCAGTTACTCAGCCACAACTAATGAAAAACTGTTTTTT	CASSYSATTNEKLFF	NA	TRBV6-5	TRBJ1-4	NA
TGCGCCAGCAGCTTGAGTAGCGGGAGGTCTGAGCAGTTCTTC	CASSLSSGRSEQFF	TRBD2	TRBV5-1	TRBJ2-1	NA
TGTGCCAGCAGCCGGGACAGGGTTCGGAACACCGGGGAGCTGTTTTTT	CASSRDRVRNTGELFF	TRBD1	TRBV27	TRBJ2-2	NA
TGTGCCAGCAGTCCTTGGACAGGGGGCGTTCAGCCCCAGCATTTT	CASSPWTGGVQPQHF	TRBD1	TRBV27	TRBJ1-5	NA
TGTGCCAGCAGCTTGAAGCGGACCAGGAGCACTGAAGCTTTCTTT	CASSLKRTRSTEAFF	NA	TRBV5-4	TRBJ1-1	NA
TGTGCCAGCAGCTCCCGGACAGGGGGTTCCTACGAGCAGTACTTC	CASSSRTGGSYEQYF	TRBD1	TRBV11-3	TRBJ2-7	NA
TGTGCCAGCCCCGTAGCGAATAGCTCCTACGAGCAGTACTTC	CASPVANSSYEQYF	NA	TRBV21-1	TRBJ2-7	once
TGTGCCAGCAGTCAGGGGCCCACTGAAGCTTTCTTT	CASSQGPTEAFF	NA	TRBV6-5	TRBJ1-1	NA
TGCGCCAGCAGCTTGCTACAGGGCCAGGAGGGCTACACCTTC	CASSLLQGQEGYTF	NA	TRBV5-1	TRBJ1-2	NA
TGTGCCAGCAGCCAAACGACTAGCGGGGAAGGCGAGCAGTACTTC	CASSQTTSGEGEQYF	TRBD2	TRBV4-2	TRBJ2-7	NA
TGTGCCAGCAGACAAGTCATGAACACTGAAGCTTTCTTT	CASRQVMNTEAFF	NA	TRBV6-5	TRBJ1-1	NA
TGCGCCAGCAGCGGGGGACTAGCGGGAGTGGAGACCCAGTACTTC	CASSGGLAGVETQYF	TRBD2	TRBV5-1	TRBJ2-5	NA
TGTGCCAGCTCGCCCGGGACAGGCACAGATACGCAGTATTTT	CASSPGTGTDTQYF	TRBD1	TRBV18	TRBJ2-3	few
TGCGCCAGCAGCTTGCTGGGGACTGGTGCCTACGAGCAGTACTTC	CASSLLGTGAYEQYF	NA	TRBV5-1	TRBJ2-7	NA
TGTGCCAGTAGGTCGGGACACAACTACAATGAGCAGTTCTTC	CASRSGHNYNEQFF	NA	TRBV19	TRBJ2-1	many
TGTGCCAGCAGTTGGACAGGGGGGTACACCGGGGAGCTGTTTTTT	CASSWTGGYTGELFF	TRBD1	TRBV6-6	TRBJ2-2	NA
TGTGCCATCAGTGATCTGAGTAACACCGGGGAGCTGTTTTTT	CAISDLSNTGELFF	NA	TRBV10-3	TRBJ2-2	NA
TGTGCCAGCAGCTCCGGACAGGCCTGGGCGGTTAATGAAAAACTGTTTTTT	CASSSGQAWAVNEKLFF	TRBD1	TRBV28	TRBJ1-4	NA
TGTGCCAGCAGCTTAGCGCTAATACCCGGCGGCCCCCGAGGTAGCACAGATACGCAGTATTTT	CASSLALIPGGPRGSTDTQYF	NA	TRBV7-2	TRBJ2-3	few
TGCAGCGTTGTACGGGGGAGTCAAGAGACCCAGTACTTC	CSVVRGSQETQYF	NA	TRBV29-1	TRBJ2-5	few
TGTGCCAGCAGCGTAGACGCGGGTGGTTCACCCCTCCACTTT	CASSVDAGGSPLHF	NA	TRBV9	TRBJ1-6	once
TGTGCCAGCAGAGACAGGGTGAACACTGAAGCTTTCTTT	CASRDRVNTEAFF	TRBD1	TRBV6-5	TRBJ1-1	NA
TGCGCCAGCAGCCAAGATGCTCAGGGTTCCTACGAGCAGTACTTC	CASSQDAQGSYEQYF	NA	TRBV4-1	TRBJ2-7	many
TGTGCCAGTAGGGGACAGGGGACCTACGAGCAGTACTTC	CASRGQGTYEQYF	TRBD1	TRBV19	TRBJ2-7	NA
TGTGCCAGCAGTGAGAGTTGGGCGGGTGAAGCTTTCTTT	CASSESWAGEAFF	NA	TRBV25-1	TRBJ1-1	once
TGTGCCAGCAGCCCCCGTGGGAGCGGGGGACCCTCAACGGGCTCCTACAATGAGCAGTTCTTC	CASSPRGSGGPSTGSYNEQFF	TRBD2	TRBV6-6	TRBJ2-1	NA
TGTGCCAGCAGCCAACCCCGACTAGCGGGTTACAATGAGCAGTTCTTC	CASSQPRLAGYNEQFF	TRBD2	TRBV14	TRBJ2-1	NA
TGTGCCAGCAGCGCCGGGACTAGGGATACCTACCAAGAGACCCAGTACTTC	CASSAGTRDTYQETQYF	TRBD2	TRBV5-4	TRBJ2-5	NA
TGTGCCAGCAGCCCCCGGGGGATAGATCAGCCCCAGCATTTT	CASSPRGIDQPQHF	NA	TRBV9	TRBJ1-5	NA
TGCGCCAGCAGTGAGTGGCTTAGCGGGGGCCCTGGAGGAAGAGGGACCCAGTACTTC	CASSEWLSGGPGGRGTQYF	TRBD2	TRBV10-2	TRBJ2-5	NA
TGTGCCAGCAGATCCGCCGGGATGGGAAACACCATATATTTT	CASRSAGMGNTIYF	NA	TRBV28	TRBJ1-3	many
TGTGCCAGCAGCTTAGCGTGGACTAGCGGGAGGGCTGGTGAGACCCAGTACTTC	CASSLAWTSGRAGETQYF	TRBD2	TRBV7-2	TRBJ2-5	NA
TGTGCCAGCAGTGAGTTACAGGGTCAGGTAAATGAGCAGTTCTTC	CASSELQGQVNEQFF	NA	TRBV2	TRBJ2-1	NA
TGTGCCAGCAGCCAGCCCAGGGGCGACGAGCAGTACTTC	CASSQPRGDEQYF	NA	TRBV5-6	TRBJ2-7	NA
TGTGCCAGCAGCCGAGGACAGTTACGCTCCTACGAGCAGTACTTC	CASSRGQLRSYEQYF	NA	TRBV9	TRBJ2-7	NA
TGTGCCAGCTCACCGGACGGGAGGATCAATCAGCCCCAGCATTTT	CASSPDGRINQPQHF	NA	TRBV18	TRBJ1-5	once
TGTGCTAGTGGTTTGGGTCCCGACAGGGGCCGCCCGGGGGATGAGCAGTTCTTC	CASGLGPDRGRPGDEQFF	TRBD1	TRBV12-5	TRBJ2-1	NA
TGTGCCAGCCATCGGGCGGGGACTAGCGACGAGCAGTACTTC	CASHRAGTSDEQYF	TRBD2	TRBV27	TRBJ2-7	NA
TGTGCCAGCTCACCCCCCGGGACAGGGGTTACTGAAGCTTTCTTT	CASSPPGTGVTEAFF	TRBD1	TRBV18	TRBJ1-1	once
TGTGCCAGTAGTATAGACAGGCCCGCCTCGTGGTACTATGGCTACACCTTC	CASSIDRPASWYYGYTF	NA	TRBV19	TRBJ1-2	NA
TGCGCCAGCAGCCCCGTCAGGGTTAACTATGGCTACACCTTC	CASSPVRVNYGYTF	NA	TRBV5-1	TRBJ1-2	NA
TGTGCCAGCAGCCAATCGCCGGGACAGCAAGAGACCCAGTACTTC	CASSQSPGQQETQYF	TRBD1	TRBV3-1/TRBV3-2	TRBJ2-5	NA
TGTGCCAGCGCTATAGCGGGAGATAGGGAGACCCAGTACTTC	CASAIAGDRETQYF	TRBD2	TRBV11-1	TRBJ2-5	NA
TGTGCCACCAGCAGGCGCGGACAGCGGAAGAACACCGGGGAGCTGTTTTTT	CATSRRGQRKNTGELFF	NA	TRBV15	TRBJ2-2	few
TGTGCCAGCAGTTACTTGAGTTGGACAGGGATTAACTATGGCTACACCTTC	CASSYLSWTGINYGYTF	TRBD1	TRBV6-2/TRBV6-3	TRBJ1-2	NA
TGTGCCAGCAGTGTCCACAGAACAACTAATGAAAAACTGTTTTTT	CASSVHRTTNEKLFF	NA	TRBV27	TRBJ1-4	NA
TGTGCCAGCAGCTTCTTTAGCGGGGTTCCCAATGAGCAGTTCTTC	CASSFFSGVPNEQFF	TRBD2	TRBV7-2	TRBJ2-1	NA
TGCGCCAGCAGCTACCGGACTAGCGGGAGTAGCGAGCAGTACTTC	CASSYRTSGSSEQYF	TRBD2	TRBV5-1	TRBJ2-7	once
TGTGCCAGCTCACCCCGTAGCGGGGGGGCGAACACCGGGGAGCTGTTTTTT	CASSPRSGGANTGELFF	TRBD2	TRBV18	TRBJ2-2	NA
TGTGCCAGCAGCCCGACAGGCCCAAAAGAGACCCAGTACTTC	CASSPTGPKETQYF	NA	TRBV7-8	TRBJ2-5	NA
TGTGCCAGCAGCGTAGTGGGGACAGGGGGACCTAATAGCAATCAGCCCCAGCATTTT	CASSVVGTGGPNSNQPQHF	TRBD1	TRBV9	TRBJ1-5	NA
TGTGCCAGCAGTTTATGGGGGGGCAACGGCAATCAGCCCCAGCATTTT	CASSLWGGNGNQPQHF	NA	TRBV27	TRBJ1-5	NA
TGTGCCAGCAGTCCCGACAGGCAATCTTTTGGAAACACCATATATTTT	CASSPDRQSFGNTIYF	NA	TRBV2	TRBJ1-3	NA